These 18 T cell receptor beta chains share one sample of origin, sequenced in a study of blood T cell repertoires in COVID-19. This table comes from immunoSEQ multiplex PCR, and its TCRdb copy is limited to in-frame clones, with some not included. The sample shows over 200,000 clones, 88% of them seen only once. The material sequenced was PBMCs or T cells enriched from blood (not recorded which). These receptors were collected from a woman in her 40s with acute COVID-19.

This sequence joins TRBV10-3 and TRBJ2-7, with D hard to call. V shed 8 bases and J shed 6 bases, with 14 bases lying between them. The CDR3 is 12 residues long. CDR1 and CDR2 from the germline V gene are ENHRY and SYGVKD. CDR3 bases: TGTGCCATCGCTCCTTCTACGGGCGAGCAGTACGTC. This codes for CAIAPSTGEQYV.

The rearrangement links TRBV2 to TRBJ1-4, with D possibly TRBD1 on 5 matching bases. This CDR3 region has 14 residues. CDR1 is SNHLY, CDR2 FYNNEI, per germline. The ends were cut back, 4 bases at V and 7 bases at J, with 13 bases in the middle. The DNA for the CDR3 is TGTGCCAGCAGTGGGACGGGGGACGGTGAAAAACTGTTTTTT. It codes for CASSGTGDGEKLFF.

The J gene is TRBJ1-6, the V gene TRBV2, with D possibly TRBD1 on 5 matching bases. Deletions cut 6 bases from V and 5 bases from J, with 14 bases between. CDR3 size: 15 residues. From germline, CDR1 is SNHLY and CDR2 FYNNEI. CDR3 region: CASREYRSDNSPLHF. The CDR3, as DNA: TGTGCCAGCAGGGAGTACAGGAGCGATAATTCACCCCTCCACTTT.

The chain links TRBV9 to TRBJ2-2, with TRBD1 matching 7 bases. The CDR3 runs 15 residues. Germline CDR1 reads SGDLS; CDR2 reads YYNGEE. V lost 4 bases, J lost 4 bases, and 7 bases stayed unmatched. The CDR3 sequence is CASSPTGVITGELFF. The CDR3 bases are TGTGCCAGCAGCCCTACAGGGGTGATCACCGGGGAGCTGTTTTTT.

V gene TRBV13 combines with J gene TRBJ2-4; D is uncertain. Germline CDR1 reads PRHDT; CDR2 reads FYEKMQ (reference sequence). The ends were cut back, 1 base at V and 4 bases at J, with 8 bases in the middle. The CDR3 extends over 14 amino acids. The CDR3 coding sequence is TGTGCCAGCAGCTTAGCAGGCAGAAAAAACATTCAGTACTTC. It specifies CASSLAGRKNIQYF. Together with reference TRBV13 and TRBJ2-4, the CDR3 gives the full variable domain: AAGVIQSPRHLIKEKRETATLKCYPIPRHDTVYWYQQGPGQDPQFLISFYEKMQSDKGSIPDRFSAQQFSDYHSELNMSSLELGDSALYFCASSLAGRKNIQYFGAGTRLSVL.

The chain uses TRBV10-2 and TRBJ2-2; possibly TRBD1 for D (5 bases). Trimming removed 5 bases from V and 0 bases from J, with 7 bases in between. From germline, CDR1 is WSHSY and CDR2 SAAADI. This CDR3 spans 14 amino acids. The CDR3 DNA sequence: TGCGCCAGCAGTTGGGGCTCGAACACCGGGGAGCTGTTTTTT. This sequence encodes CASSWGSNTGELFF.

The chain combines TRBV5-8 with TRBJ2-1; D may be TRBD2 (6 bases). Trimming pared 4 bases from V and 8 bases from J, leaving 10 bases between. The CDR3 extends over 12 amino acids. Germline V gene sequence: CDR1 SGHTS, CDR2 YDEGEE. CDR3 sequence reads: CASSGGFDEQFF. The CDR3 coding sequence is TGTGCCAGCAGCGGGGGGTTCGATGAGCAGTTCTTC.

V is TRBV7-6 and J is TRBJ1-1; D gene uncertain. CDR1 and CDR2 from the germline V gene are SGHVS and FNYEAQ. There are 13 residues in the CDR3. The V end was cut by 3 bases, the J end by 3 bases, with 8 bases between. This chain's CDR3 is CASSFQLDTEAFF. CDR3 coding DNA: TGTGCCAGCAGCTTCCAACTGGACACTGAAGCTTTCTTT.

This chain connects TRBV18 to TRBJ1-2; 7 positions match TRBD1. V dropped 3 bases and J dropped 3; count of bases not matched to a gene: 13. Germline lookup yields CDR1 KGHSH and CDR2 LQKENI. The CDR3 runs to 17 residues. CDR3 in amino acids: CASSPETGRTGYYGYTF. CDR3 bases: TGTGCCAGCTCACCGGAAACCGGACGGACAGGCTACTATGGCTACACCTTC. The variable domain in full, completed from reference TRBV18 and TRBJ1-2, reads NAGVMQNPRHLVRRRGQEARLRCSPMKGHSHVYWYRQLPEEGLKFMVYLQKENIIDESGMPKERFSAEFPKEGPSILRIQQVVRGDSAAYFCASSPETGRTGYYGYTFGSGTRLTVV.

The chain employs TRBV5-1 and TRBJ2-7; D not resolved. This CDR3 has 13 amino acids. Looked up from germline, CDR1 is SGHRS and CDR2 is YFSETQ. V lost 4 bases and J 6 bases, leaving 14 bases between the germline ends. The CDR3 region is CASSTPSRIEQYF. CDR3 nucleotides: TGCGCCAGCAGCACACCGTCCAGGATCGAGCAGTACTTC.

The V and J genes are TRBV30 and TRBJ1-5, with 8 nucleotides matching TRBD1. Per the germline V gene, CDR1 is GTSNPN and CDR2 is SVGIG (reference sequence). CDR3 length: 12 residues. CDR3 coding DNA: TGTGCACCGCCGACAGGGGCTCGGCCCCAGCATTTT. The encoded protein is CAPPTGARPQHF.

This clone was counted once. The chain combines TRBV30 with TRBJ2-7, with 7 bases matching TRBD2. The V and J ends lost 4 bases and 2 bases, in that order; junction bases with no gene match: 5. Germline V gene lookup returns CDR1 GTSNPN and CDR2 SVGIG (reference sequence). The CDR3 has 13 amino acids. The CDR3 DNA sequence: TGTGCCTGGACCCCTAGCGGAACCTACGAGCAGTACGTC. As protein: CAWTPSGTYEQYV.

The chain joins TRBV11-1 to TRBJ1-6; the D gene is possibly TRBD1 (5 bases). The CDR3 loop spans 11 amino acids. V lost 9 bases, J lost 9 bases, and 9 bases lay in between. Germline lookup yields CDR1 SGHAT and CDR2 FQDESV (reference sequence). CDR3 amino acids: CASGGGSPLHF. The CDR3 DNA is TGTGCCAGTGGGGGGGGTTCACCCCTCCACTTT.

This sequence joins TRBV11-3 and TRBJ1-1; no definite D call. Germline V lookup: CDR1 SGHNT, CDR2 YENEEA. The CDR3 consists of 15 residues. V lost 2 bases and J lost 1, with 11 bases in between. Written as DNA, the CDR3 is TGTGCCAGCAGCTTACGGCGGGAACCGAACACTGAAGCTTTCTTT. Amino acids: CASSLRREPNTEAFF.

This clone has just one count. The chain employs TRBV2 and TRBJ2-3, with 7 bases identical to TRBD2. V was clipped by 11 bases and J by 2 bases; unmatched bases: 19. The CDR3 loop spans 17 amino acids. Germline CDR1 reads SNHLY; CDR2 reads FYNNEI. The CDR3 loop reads CAGTSAPGPGDTDTQYF. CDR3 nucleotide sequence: TGTGCCGGAACTAGCGCCCCCGGACCCGGGGACACAGATACGCAGTATTTT.

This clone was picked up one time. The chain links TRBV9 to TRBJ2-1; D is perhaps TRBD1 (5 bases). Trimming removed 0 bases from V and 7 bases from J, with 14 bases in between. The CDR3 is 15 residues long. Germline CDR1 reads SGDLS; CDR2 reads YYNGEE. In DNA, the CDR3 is TGTGCCAGCAGCGTAGGGACACCTCTGGGGAATGAGCAGTTCTTC. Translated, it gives CASSVGTPLGNEQFF.

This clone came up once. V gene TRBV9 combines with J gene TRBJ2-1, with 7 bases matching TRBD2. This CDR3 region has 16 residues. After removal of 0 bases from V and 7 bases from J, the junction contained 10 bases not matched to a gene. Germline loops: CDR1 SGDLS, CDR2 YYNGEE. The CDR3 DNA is TGTGCCAGCAGCGTAGGGGTGTGGGAGGGCGGAAATGAGCAGTTCTTC. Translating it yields CASSVGVWEGGNEQFF.

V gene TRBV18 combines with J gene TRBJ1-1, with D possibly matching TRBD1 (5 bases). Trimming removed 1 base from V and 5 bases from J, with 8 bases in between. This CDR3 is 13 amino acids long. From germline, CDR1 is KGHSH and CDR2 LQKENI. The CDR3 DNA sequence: TGTGCCAGCTCACCACGTAGGGGAACTGAAGCTTTCTTT. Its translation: CASSPRRGTEAFF.